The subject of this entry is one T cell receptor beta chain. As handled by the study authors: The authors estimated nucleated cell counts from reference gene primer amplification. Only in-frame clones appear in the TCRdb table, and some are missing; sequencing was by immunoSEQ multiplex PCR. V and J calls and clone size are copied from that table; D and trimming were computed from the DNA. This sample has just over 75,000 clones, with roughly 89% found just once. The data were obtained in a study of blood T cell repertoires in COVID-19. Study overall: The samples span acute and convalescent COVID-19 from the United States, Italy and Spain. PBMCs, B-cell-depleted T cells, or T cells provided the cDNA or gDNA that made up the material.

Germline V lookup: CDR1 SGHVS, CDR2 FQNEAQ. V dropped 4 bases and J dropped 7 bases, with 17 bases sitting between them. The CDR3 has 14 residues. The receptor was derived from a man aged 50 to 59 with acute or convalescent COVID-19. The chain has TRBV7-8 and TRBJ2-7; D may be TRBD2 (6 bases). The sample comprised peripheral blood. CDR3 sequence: CASSSGGALREQYF. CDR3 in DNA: TGTGCCAGCAGCTCAGGAGGGGCGCTGAGAGAGCAGTACTTC.